These 8 T cell receptor beta chains came from one sample sequenced in a study of OX40 agonist ivuxolimab in advanced cancers. Receptors were amplified or captured by the immunoSEQ multiplex PCR assay. The source is immuneACCESS, and TCRdb retained only in-frame sequences with V and J called. Part of the clones is not carried over; for the studies checked, unresolved V genes explain less than half of this, and the remainder is unexplained. Present in this sample are about 78,000 clones, around 87% of which were seen just once. The ten largest clones represent 0.2% to 0.3% of the sample. The sample was CD4+ or CD8+ T cells sorted from blood, taken in a trial of the OX40 agonist ivuxolimab. The source of these receptors is an adult with an advanced solid tumor such as melanoma, head and neck, liver or kidney cancer.

The chain links TRBV15 to TRBJ2-7; the match to TRBD2 covers 13 bases. CDR1 and CDR2 from the germline V gene are LNHNV and YYDKDF (reference sequence). The CDR3 runs to 16 residues. Trimming removed 5 bases from V and 4 bases from J; junction bases left unmatched: 8. CDR3 loop: CATSGGPGLAGYEQYF. In nucleotides, the CDR3 is TGTGCCACCAGCGGAGGACCGGGACTAGCGGGATACGAGCAGTACTTC.

This chain uses TRBV5-1 with TRBJ2-7; D may be TRBD2 (6 bases). The V and J ends lost 3 bases and 4 bases respectively, with 14 bases between them. This CDR3 spans 14 amino acids. Germline lookup yields CDR1 SGHRS and CDR2 YFSETQ. CDR3 nucleotides: TGCGCCAGCAGCTCTCAACTCGGGGGTTACGAGCAGTACTTC. Residues: CASSSQLGGYEQYF.

The CDR3 region is CASSLNGETQYF. In DNA, the CDR3 is TGTGCCAGCAGCTTGAACGGGGAGACCCAGTACTTC. The J gene is TRBJ2-5, the V gene TRBV7-9; D ambiguous. Trimming stripped 3 bases from V and 5 bases from J, with 7 bases between. The CDR3 spans 12 residues. From germline, CDR1 is SEHNR and CDR2 FQNEAQ (reference sequence).

The chain recombines TRBV7-9 with TRBJ2-3, with unresolved D. Germline values: CDR1 SEHNR, CDR2 FQNEAQ (reference sequence). The CDR3 extends over 12 amino acids. V lost 3 bases, J lost 3 bases, and 4 bases lay in between. Written as DNA, the CDR3 is TGTGCCAGCAGCTTTGGTACAGATACGCAGTATTTT. Translating gives CASSFGTDTQYF.

The V and J genes are TRBV5-1 and TRBJ2-1; D ambiguous. The CDR3 covers 12 residues. Per the germline V gene, CDR1 is SGHRS and CDR2 is YFSETQ. The V end lost 3 bases, the J end lost 6 bases, and 7 bases lay between the germline ends. The CDR3 nucleotides are TGCGCCAGCAGCTCCGGATCCAATGAGCAGTTCTTC. It yields the protein CASSSGSNEQFF.

This chain joins TRBV19 and TRBJ2-7, with a possible D match to TRBD2 (5 bases). V lost 8 bases and J 3 bases, leaving 14 bases between the germline ends. The CDR3 is 13 amino acids. Germline V gives CDR1 LNHDA, CDR2 SQIVND (reference sequence). The CDR3 sequence: CASSNRGSYEQYF. As DNA, the CDR3 is TGTGCCAGTTCAAATAGAGGGAGCTACGAGCAGTACTTC.

J is TRBJ2-7 and V is TRBV7-9; tentatively, D is TRBD1 or TRBD2 (5 bases each). CDR1 and CDR2 from the germline V gene are SEHNR and FQNEAQ (reference sequence). This CDR3 has 15 amino acids. V shed 5 bases and J shed 6 bases, with 20 bases lying between them. CDR3 DNA: TGTGCCAGCAGCCGAAGCCGGGACGGGATGGGCGAGCAGTACTTC. As protein: CASSRSRDGMGEQYF.

The chain uses TRBV28 and TRBJ2-7; D is unclear. V lost 8 bases and J lost 2, with 16 bases in between. The length of the CDR3 is 14 residues. Germline assignment: CDR1 MDHEN and CDR2 SYDVKM. The CDR3 is CASQTSQPPYEQYF. The CDR3 coding sequence is TGTGCCAGCCAAACATCACAACCTCCCTACGAGCAGTACTTC.